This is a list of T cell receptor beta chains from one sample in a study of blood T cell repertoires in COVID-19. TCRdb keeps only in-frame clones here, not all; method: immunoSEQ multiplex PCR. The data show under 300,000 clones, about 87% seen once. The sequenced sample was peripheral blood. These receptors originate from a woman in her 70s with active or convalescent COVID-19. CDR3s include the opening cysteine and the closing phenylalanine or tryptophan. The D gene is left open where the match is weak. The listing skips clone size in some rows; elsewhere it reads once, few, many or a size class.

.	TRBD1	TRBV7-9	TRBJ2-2	CASSRSGQSFLGNTGELFF	TGTGCCAGCAGCCGTTCGGGACAGTCTTTCCTAGGGAACACCGGGGAGCTGTTTTTT
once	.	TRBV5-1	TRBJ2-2	CASSFPGELFF	TGCGCCAGCAGCTTCCCTGGGGAGCTGTTTTTT
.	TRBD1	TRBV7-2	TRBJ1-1	CASSFSGGERAFF	TGTGCCAGCAGCTTCTCAGGGGGCGAACGAGCTTTCTTT
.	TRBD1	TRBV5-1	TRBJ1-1	CASRTGGRDVAEAFF	TGCGCCAGCAGAACAGGGGGGCGGGATGTTGCTGAAGCTTTCTTT
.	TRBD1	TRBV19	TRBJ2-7	CASGQGAYEQYF	TGTGCCAGCGGACAGGGGGCCTACGAGCAGTACTTC
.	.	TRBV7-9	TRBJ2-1	CASSLDFLQFF	TGTGCCAGCAGCTTGGACTTCCTGCAGTTCTTC
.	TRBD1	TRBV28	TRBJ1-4	CASSQQGAPNEKLFF	TGTGCCAGCAGTCAACAGGGGGCACCAAATGAAAAACTGTTTTTT
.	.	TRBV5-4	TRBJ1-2	CASSLVGPNYGYTF	TGTGCCAGCAGCTTGGTCGGTCCTAACTATGGCTACACCTTC
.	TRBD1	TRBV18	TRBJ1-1	CASSPSTGGHTEAFF	TGTGCCAGCTCACCCTCGACAGGGGGACACACTGAAGCTTTCTTT
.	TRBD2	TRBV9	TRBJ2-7	CASSVGASGAYEQYF	TGTGCCAGCAGCGTAGGGGCTAGCGGGGCCTACGAGCAGTACTTC
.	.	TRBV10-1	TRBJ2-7	CASSESRTAYEQYF	TGCGCCAGCAGTGAGTCGAGGACAGCCTACGAGCAGTACTTC
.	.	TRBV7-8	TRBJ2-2	CASRPGQPTGELFF	TGTGCCAGCAGACCCGGACAGCCCACCGGGGAGCTGTTTTTT
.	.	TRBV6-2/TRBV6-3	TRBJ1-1	CASSSLLRQPVFF	TGTGCCAGCAGTTCCCTTCTGAGACAACCGGTTTTCTTT
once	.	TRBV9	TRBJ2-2	CASSEQGVTGELFF	TGTGCCAGCAGCGAACAGGGTGTAACCGGGGAGCTGTTTTTT
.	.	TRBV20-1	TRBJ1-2	CSALRGGYTF	TGCAGTGCCCTCAGGGGTGGCTACACCTTC
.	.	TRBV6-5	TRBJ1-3	CASSSRGSTIYF	TGTGCCAGCAGTTCAAGGGGGAGCACCATATATTTT
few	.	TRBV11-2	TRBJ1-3	CASTIRGGASGNTIYF	TGTGCCAGCACCATTCGGGGGGGGGCCTCTGGAAACACCATATATTTT
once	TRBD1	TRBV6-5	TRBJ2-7	CASRGTGSGYEQYF	TGTGCCAGCAGGGGGACAGGGAGCGGATACGAGCAGTACTTC